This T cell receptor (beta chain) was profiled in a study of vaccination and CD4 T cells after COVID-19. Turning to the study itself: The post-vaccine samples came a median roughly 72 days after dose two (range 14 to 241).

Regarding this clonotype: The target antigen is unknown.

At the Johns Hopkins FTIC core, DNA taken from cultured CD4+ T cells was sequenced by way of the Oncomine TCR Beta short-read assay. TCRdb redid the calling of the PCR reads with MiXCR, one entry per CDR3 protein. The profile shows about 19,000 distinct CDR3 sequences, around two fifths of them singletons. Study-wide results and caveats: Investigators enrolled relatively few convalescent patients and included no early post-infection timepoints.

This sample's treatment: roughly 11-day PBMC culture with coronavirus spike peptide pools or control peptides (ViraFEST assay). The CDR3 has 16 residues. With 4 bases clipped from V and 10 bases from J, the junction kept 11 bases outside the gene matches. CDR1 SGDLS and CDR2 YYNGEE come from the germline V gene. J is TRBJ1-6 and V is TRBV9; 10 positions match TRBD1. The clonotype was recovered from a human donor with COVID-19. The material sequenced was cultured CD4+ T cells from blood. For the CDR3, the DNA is TGTGCCAGCAGCACCCGGACAGGGGGATTTGGGTCACCCCTCCACTTT. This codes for CASSTRTGGFGSPLHF. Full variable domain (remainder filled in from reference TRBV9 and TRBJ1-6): DSGVTQTPKHLITATGQRVTLRCSPRSGDLSVYWYQQSLDQGLQFLIQYYNGEERAKGNILERFSAQQFPDLHSELNLSSLELGDSALYFCASSTRTGGFGSPLHFGNGTRLTVT.